The next 13 T cell receptor beta chains were all read from a single sample in a study of OX40 agonist ivuxolimab in advanced cancers. Profiling relied on immunoSEQ multiplex PCR, and the TCRdb table lists in-frame clones only, not all of them. The sample records around 21,000 clones, about 80% being singletons. The sequences come from CD4+ or CD8+ T cells sorted from blood, collected in a trial of the OX40 agonist ivuxolimab. The origin of the receptors is an adult with an advanced solid tumor such as melanoma, head and neck, liver or kidney cancer.

CDR3 amino acids: CASSFWGPGETQYF. DNA for the CDR3: TGCGCCAGCAGCTTTTGGGGGCCCGGGGAGACCCAGTACTTC. The chain uses TRBV5-1 and TRBJ2-5; perhaps TRBD1 as D (6 bases). CDR1 and CDR2 from the germline V gene are SGHRS and YFSETQ. CDR3 length: 14 amino acids. V was pared by 2 bases and J by 5 bases, with 13 bases between.

The rearrangement links TRBV10-2 to TRBJ2-3, with D unresolved. The V end lost 8 bases, the J end lost 4 bases, and 10 bases lay between the germline ends. This CDR3 has 12 residues. Germline V gene sequence: CDR1 WSHSY, CDR2 SAAADI. The CDR3 protein is CASRLRADTQYF. The CDR3, as DNA: TGCGCCAGCCGTCTAAGGGCAGATACGCAGTATTTT.

CDR3 amino acids: CASSRLGKAETQYF. The CDR3 nucleotides read TGTGCCAGCAGCCGCCTCGGCAAGGCAGAGACCCAGTACTTC. V and J are TRBV6-5 and TRBJ2-5; D is uncertain. The V end was cut by 6 bases, the J end by 4 bases, with 15 bases between. The CDR3 spans 14 residues. CDR1 and CDR2 (germline): MNHEY, SVGAGI.

The gene calls are TRBV7-8 and TRBJ1-2; 8 positions match TRBD1. CDR3 size: 15 residues. The V segment lost 5 bases and the J segment 4 bases; nucleotides outside the gene matches: 9. Germline-derived CDR1 and CDR2 are SGHVS and FQNEAQ. The CDR3 DNA follows: TGTGCCAGCAGCAAAAGACAGGGGACCTTCTATGGCTACACCTTC. Protein product: CASSKRQGTFYGYTF. The full variable domain, completed using reference TRBV7-8 and TRBJ1-2, is GAGVSQSPRYKVAKRGQDVALRCDPISGHVSLFWYQQALGQGPEFLTYFQNEAQLDKSGLPSDRFFAERPEGSVSTLKIQRTQQEDSAVYLCASSKRQGTFYGYTFGSGTRLTVV.

This CDR3 reads CATSRVGTGPHEQYF. CDR3 bases: TGTGCCACCAGCAGAGTTGGGACAGGGCCCCACGAGCAGTACTTC. The V and J genes are TRBV15 and TRBJ2-7; 9 bases agree with TRBD1. The CDR3 covers 15 residues. Germline-derived CDR1 and CDR2 are LNHNV and YYDKDF (reference sequence). Trimming removed 1 base from V and 5 bases from J; junction bases left unmatched: 6.

The rearrangement joins TRBV2 to TRBJ2-5; 14 bases map to TRBD2. The CDR3 loop spans 18 amino acids. V lost 2 bases to trimming and J lost 2 bases; unmatched junction nucleotides: 7. Germline values: CDR1 SNHLY, CDR2 FYNNEI. CDR3 amino acids: CASSESGLAGGRQETQYF. The CDR3 nucleotides read TGTGCCAGCAGTGAATCTGGACTAGCGGGAGGTCGGCAAGAGACCCAGTACTTC.

The chain links TRBV10-2 to TRBJ2-7; 14 bases are a match to TRBD2. V was pared by 9 bases and J by 6 bases, with 7 bases of the junction left unmatched. This CDR3 comprises 14 residues. The germline gives CDR1 WSHSY, CDR2 SAAADI. The CDR3 spells CASTQGTSGSEQYF. Written as DNA, the CDR3 is TGCGCCAGTACTCAAGGGACTAGCGGGAGCGAGCAGTACTTC.

The CDR3 spells CASSVLQGGHEQYF. The DNA of the CDR3 is TGTGCCAGCAGTGTTCTACAGGGGGGCCACGAGCAGTACTTC. J is TRBJ2-7 and V is TRBV6-1; 8 bases are shared with TRBD1. Trimming took 4 bases from V and 5 from J; bases not matched to a gene: 7. The germline V gene has CDR1 MNHNS and CDR2 SASEGT. There are 14 residues in the CDR3.

This CDR3 reads CASSQTGVGGYEQYF. Here the CDR3 DNA reads TGTGCCAGCAGCCAGACAGGGGTCGGTGGCTACGAGCAGTACTTC. The chain employs TRBV2 and TRBJ2-7; 8 bases fit TRBD1. CDR1 and CDR2 from the germline V gene are SNHLY and FYNNEI. J lost 3 bases, V lost 6 bases, and 10 bases had no gene match. The CDR3 is made up of 15 amino acids. Looking up the rest from reference TRBV2 and TRBJ2-7 gives the full variable domain: EPEVTQTPSHQVTQMGQEVILRCVPISNHLYFYWYRQILGQKVEFLVSFYNNEISEKSEIFDDQFSVERPDGSNFTLKIRSTKLEDSAMYFCASSQTGVGGYEQYFGPGTRLTVT.

This chain links TRBV11-1 with TRBJ1-1; a weak D match, TRBD1 (6 bases). V lost 0 bases, J lost 2 bases, and 10 bases lay in between. Germline CDR1 SGHAT, CDR2 FQDESV (reference sequence). The CDR3 sequence is 15 residues long. As DNA, the CDR3 is TGTGCCAGCAGCTTAGCCGGGACATACAACACTGAAGCTTTCTTT. It translates to CASSLAGTYNTEAFF.

The chain has TRBV27 and TRBJ2-7; the match to TRBD1 covers 9 bases. This CDR3 has 15 residues. V lost 5 bases, J lost 0 bases, and 5 bases stayed unmatched. Germline CDR1 and CDR2: MNHEY and SMNVEV (reference sequence). As DNA, the CDR3 is TGTGCCAGCAGTAGGGACAGGGAGAACTCCTACGAGCAGTACTTC. Translated: CASSRDRENSYEQYF.

The CDR3 is CASSPRTGGSGELFF. Here the CDR3 DNA reads TGTGCCAGCAGCCCTAGGACAGGGGGCTCTGGGGAGCTGTTTTTT. The V call is TRBV11-3, the J call TRBJ2-2; 11 bases agree with TRBD1. Germline CDR1 and CDR2: SGHNT and YENEEA. Germline trimming cut 5 bases from V and 8 bases from J; bases unmatched to any gene: 7. The CDR3 is 15 residues long.

The J gene is TRBJ2-3, the V gene TRBV10-3; TRBD2 matches at 7 bases. The J segment lost 4 bases and the V segment lost 9 bases, leaving 7 bases of the junction unmatched. This CDR3 comprises 13 residues. Germline V gene sequence: CDR1 ENHRY, CDR2 SYGVKD. The CDR3, as DNA: TGTGCCATGGCGGGGGTTTCCGCAGATACGCAGTATTTT. Its protein is CAMAGVSADTQYF.